This is a list of T cell receptor beta chains from one sample in a study of Graves' ophthalmopathy and Graves' hyperthyroidism. TCRdb reprocessed the multiplex PCR reads with MiXCR, giving one entry per CDR3 protein. The sample has hundreds of thousands of distinct CDR3 sequences; roughly 21% are singletons. The sequenced sample was peripheral blood. These receptors were collected from a woman aged 18-30 years with stable Graves' hyperthyroidism. The CDR3 runs from the conserved cysteine through the conserved F or W. Fields, in order: V gene, J gene, CDR3 protein.

V gene: TRBV11-2
J gene: TRBJ2-5
CDR3 protein: CASSPGSRGAQYF

V gene: TRBV7-9
J gene: TRBJ1-1
CDR3 protein: CASRPIAGANTEAFF

V gene: TRBV4-1
J gene: TRBJ2-7
CDR3 protein: CASSQEPGRDEQYF

V gene: TRBV6-2/TRBV6-3
J gene: TRBJ1-2
CDR3 protein: CASNYSPGSGAYGYTF

V gene: TRBV12-3/TRBV12-4
J gene: TRBJ2-4
CDR3 protein: CASSFRRLAKNIQYF

V gene: TRBV20-1
J gene: TRBJ2-7
CDR3 protein: CSARDLAGVTEQYF

V gene: TRBV7-2
J gene: TRBJ2-5
CDR3 protein: CASSPAWGQETQYF

V gene: TRBV24-1
J gene: TRBJ1-2
CDR3 protein: CATSDEGQGLSYGYTF

V gene: TRBV6-4
J gene: TRBJ1-1
CDR3 protein: CASKPQPQGRTEAFF

V gene: TRBV12-3/TRBV12-4
J gene: TRBJ2-2
CDR3 protein: CASRQGTTFTGELFF

V gene: TRBV6-1
J gene: TRBJ1-2
CDR3 protein: CASSARQGGRGGYTF

V gene: TRBV12-3/TRBV12-4
J gene: TRBJ2-2
CDR3 protein: CASSSFGQAKYTGELFF

V gene: TRBV18
J gene: TRBJ1-5
CDR3 protein: CASSPDERRPQHF

V gene: TRBV5-1
J gene: TRBJ2-7
CDR3 protein: CASSPVGQYYEQYF

V gene: TRBV2
J gene: TRBJ1-1
CDR3 protein: CASTQQGGRAEAFF

V gene: TRBV12-5
J gene: TRBJ2-3
CDR3 protein: CASAPPGSTDTQYF

V gene: TRBV19
J gene: TRBJ1-2
CDR3 protein: CASDPGQGLYGYTF

V gene: TRBV6-5
J gene: TRBJ2-7
CDR3 protein: CASSSGVSYEQYF

V gene: TRBV6-2/TRBV6-3
J gene: TRBJ1-2
CDR3 protein: CASSYTYGQNYGYTF

V gene: TRBV29-1
J gene: TRBJ2-3
CDR3 protein: CSVDYPDSNRDTQYF

V gene: TRBV28
J gene: TRBJ2-7
CDR3 protein: CASSSSGQFSYEQYF

V gene: TRBV2
J gene: TRBJ2-2
CDR3 protein: CASSADSNTGELFF

V gene: TRBV12-3/TRBV12-4
J gene: TRBJ1-2
CDR3 protein: CASSPGGGHYGYTF

V gene: TRBV6-4
J gene: TRBJ2-5
CDR3 protein: CASVGSLFETQYF

V gene: TRBV19
J gene: TRBJ1-1
CDR3 protein: CASSILQGKGSTEAFF

V gene: TRBV2
J gene: TRBJ1-5
CDR3 protein: CASSVYRDSNQPQHF

V gene: TRBV12-3/TRBV12-4
J gene: TRBJ2-2
CDR3 protein: CASSWDRGRDTGELFF

V gene: TRBV2
J gene: TRBJ2-7
CDR3 protein: CASRGAGVGGEQYF